This entry features one T cell receptor (beta chain) sequence. These data are taken from a study of T cell responses to AZD1222 COVID-19 vaccine. Data came from immunoSEQ multiplex PCR; TCRdb stores just in-frame clones and leaves some out. Counted here are around 78,000 clones, approximately 87% occurring once; the ten biggest clones make up approximately 1.3%. CDR1 and CDR2 from the germline V gene are MNHNS and SASEGT. V gave up 3 bases and J gave up 8 bases, with 16 bases separating them. This CDR3 has 15 amino acids. The material was peripheral blood, obtained 28 days after the second AZD1222 dose. This TCR derives from an adult who received the AZD1222 COVID-19 vaccine. This chain joins TRBV6-1 and TRBJ1-4; a possible D gene is TRBD1 (5 bases). This CDR3 is CASSEGGSLGEKLFF. In nucleotides, the CDR3 is TGTGCCAGCAGTGAGGGGGGATCGCTCGGGGAAAAACTGTTTTTT.